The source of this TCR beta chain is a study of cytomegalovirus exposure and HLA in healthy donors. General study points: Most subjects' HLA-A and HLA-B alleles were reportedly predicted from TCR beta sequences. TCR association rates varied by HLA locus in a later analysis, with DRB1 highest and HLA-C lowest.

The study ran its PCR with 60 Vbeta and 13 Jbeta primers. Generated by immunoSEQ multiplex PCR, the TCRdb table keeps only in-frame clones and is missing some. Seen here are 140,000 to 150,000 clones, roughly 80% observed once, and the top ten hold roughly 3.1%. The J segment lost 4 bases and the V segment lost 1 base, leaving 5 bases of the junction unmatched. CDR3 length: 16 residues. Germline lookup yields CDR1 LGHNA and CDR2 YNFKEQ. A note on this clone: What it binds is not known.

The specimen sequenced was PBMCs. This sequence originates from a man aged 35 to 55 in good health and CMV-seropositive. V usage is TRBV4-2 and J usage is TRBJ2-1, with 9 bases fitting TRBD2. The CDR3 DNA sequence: TGTGCCAGCAGCCAAGGTTCTAGCGGGACGTACAATGAGCAGTTCTTC. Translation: CASSQGSSGTYNEQFF.